This passage covers 12 T cell receptor beta chains from one sample sequenced in a study of lymphopenia after photon versus proton radiotherapy. Only in-frame clones appear in the TCRdb table, and some are missing; sequencing was by immunoSEQ multiplex PCR. Of approximately 47,000 clones in the sample, about 85% were seen once. The source was peripheral blood, collected from a patient treated with photon-based radiotherapy. These receptors originate from a man aged 40-49 years with gastric cancer.

Comments on this clone: This may stem from a read error, because a much larger clone lies one nucleotide away. The sample has other DNA sequences that encode this CDR3 too. In DNA form, the CDR3 reads TGTGCCAGCAGTTACGGACAGGGGGGTCAGCCCCAGCATTTT. Translating gives CASSYGQGGQPQHF. The chain uses TRBV6-5 and TRBJ1-5; 10 bases map to TRBD1. Losses at the gene ends were 2 bases for V and 6 bases for J; bases not matched to a gene: 1. The germline gives CDR1 MNHEY, CDR2 SVGAGI. The CDR3 totals 14 residues.

This rearrangement joins TRBV19 to TRBJ1-2, with D unclear. Germline V gene sequence: CDR1 LNHDA, CDR2 SQIVND (reference sequence). The CDR3 loop spans 13 amino acids. Trimming pared 5 bases from V and 6 bases from J, leaving 13 bases between. CDR3 residues: CASSSSRANGYTF. CDR3 in DNA: TGTGCCAGTAGTTCTTCGAGGGCTAATGGCTACACCTTC.

This chain connects TRBV7-9 to TRBJ2-6; no definite D call. The V end lost 5 bases, the J end lost 0 bases, and 17 bases lay between the germline ends. CDR1 is SEHNR and CDR2 is FQNEAQ in the germline V gene (reference sequence). The CDR3 spans 18 residues. CDR3 nucleotides: TGTGCCAGCAGCACATCCCTCACCAGGCACTCTGGGGCCAACGTCCTGACTTTC. Protein product: CASSTSLTRHSGANVLTF.

The J gene is TRBJ1-2, the V gene TRBV9, with TRBD1 matching over 7 bases. CDR3 size: 19 residues. Germline CDR1 and CDR2: SGDLS and YYNGEE. After removal of 3 bases from V and 4 bases from J, the junction contained 21 bases not matched to a gene. CDR3 amino acids: CASSDEGGFWGQSLYGYTF. The CDR3 nucleotides read TGTGCCAGCAGCGACGAAGGGGGGTTCTGGGGACAGAGTCTCTATGGCTACACCTTC.

This clone has only a few counts. This chain uses TRBV7-8 with TRBJ2-5, with D unresolved. The ends were cut back, 8 bases at V and 5 bases at J, with 18 bases in the middle. Germline CDR1 SGHVS, CDR2 FQNEAQ. CDR3 length: 14 amino acids. The CDR3 nucleotides read TGTGCCAGCCACCAGACGTCTAAGTCGGAGACCCAGTACTTC. Protein sequence: CASHQTSKSETQYF.

The V gene is TRBV13, the J gene TRBJ1-3; tentative D call: TRBD1 (5 bases). The V end was cut by 6 bases, the J end by 0 bases, with 15 bases between. This CDR3 comprises 16 residues. Germline V gene sequence: CDR1 PRHDT, CDR2 FYEKMQ (reference sequence). The CDR3 DNA reads as TGTGCCAGCAGTGTGGGGCAGGGAAACTCTGGAAACACCATATATTTT. Translated: CASSVGQGNSGNTIYF.

This clone was seen a single time. This chain joins TRBV25-1 and TRBJ1-4; D ambiguous. The CDR3 extends over 15 amino acids. V lost 1 base to trimming and J lost 7 bases, with 13 bases between them. The germline V gene has CDR1 MGHDK and CDR2 SYGVNS. The CDR3 loop reads CASSELSSSREKLFF. CDR3 coding DNA: TGTGCCAGCAGTGAATTATCTTCAAGTCGTGAAAAACTGTTTTTT.

This clone showed up just once. CDR3 protein: CAISLGLAGDEQYF. The CDR3 coding sequence is TGTGCCATCAGTTTAGGACTAGCGGGGGACGAGCAGTACTTC. The V gene is TRBV10-3, the J gene TRBJ2-7; 13 bases map to TRBD2. CDR1 is ENHRY, CDR2 SYGVKD, per germline. The CDR3 extends over 14 amino acids. With 5 bases clipped from V and 5 bases from J, the junction kept 3 bases outside the gene matches.

This chain joins TRBV6-5 and TRBJ1-6, with D maybe TRBD1 (6 bases). Germline CDR1 reads MNHEY; CDR2 reads SVGAGI. The CDR3 covers 16 residues. Trimming took 4 bases from V and 10 from J, leaving 20 bases between them. The CDR3 DNA is TGTGCCAGCAGTTCCCCGACCCCTGTGAGGGGGTCACCCCTCCACTTT. Encoded protein: CASSSPTPVRGSPLHF.

The rearrangement uses TRBV7-9 and TRBJ2-7; TRBD1 agrees at 7 bases. Germline CDR1 and CDR2: SEHNR and FQNEAQ (reference sequence). The CDR3 sequence is 17 residues long. Losses at the gene ends were 5 bases for V and 0 bases for J; bases not matched to a gene: 13. The CDR3 coding sequence is TGTGCCAGCAGCCCCAGCCCGCGACAGGGAGACTCCTACGAGCAGTACTTC. Its translation: CASSPSPRQGDSYEQYF.

The chain couples TRBV6-1 to TRBJ2-7; D is uncertain. The V gene's germline CDR1 is MNHNS and CDR2 SASEGT. V was shortened by 1 base and J by 3 bases, with 1 base between the two germline ends. This CDR3 contains 11 residues. The CDR3 DNA is TGTGCCAGCAGTGAAGGCTACGAGCAGTACTTC. This encodes CASSEGYEQYF.

This clone was picked up a small number of times. The chain couples TRBV4-2 to TRBJ1-5; D is unclear. Germline assignment: CDR1 LGHNA and CDR2 YNFKEQ. The germline V and J ends were trimmed by 0 bases and 0 bases, with 6 bases remaining between them. This CDR3 region has 15 residues. The CDR3 DNA sequence: TGTGCCAGCAGCCAAGATCTGGCTAGCAATCAGCCCCAGCATTTT. This codes for CASSQDLASNQPQHF.